Listed here are 22 T cell receptor beta chains from one sample, sequenced in a study of T-cell reconstitution after alpha-beta-depleted transplantation in children. Unique molecular identifiers were incorporated during preparation of the TCRbeta library. MiXCR was run by TCRdb on the PCR reads, yielding one entry per CDR3 protein. The sample lists about a million distinct CDR3 sequences; around 30% were seen once. The sample was PBMCs, mostly from graft donor cells, taken 360 days after TCRalphabeta/CD19-depleted stem cell transplant. These receptors all come from a boy in the first two years of life who had a stem cell transplant for SCID, so the T cells may come from the graft donor.

The chain combines TRBV29-1 with TRBJ1-1; D is unresolved. The CDR3 runs 12 residues. Germline lookup yields CDR1 SQVTM and CDR2 ANQGSEA. V was shortened by 4 bases and J by 3 bases, with 9 bases between the two germline ends. CDR3 protein: CSVGPRDTEAFF. In nucleotides, the CDR3 is TGCAGCGTTGGCCCGCGGGACACTGAAGCTTTCTTT.

V and J are TRBV5-1 and TRBJ2-1; 8 positions match TRBD1. V shed 4 bases, J shed 8 bases, and the junction held 8 bases outside the gene matches. The CDR3 has 14 amino acids. Looked up from germline, CDR1 is SGHRS and CDR2 is YFSETQ. The CDR3 nucleotides read TGCGCCAGCAGCGGGACAGGAACCTGGGATGAGCAGTTCTTC. Translating it yields CASSGTGTWDEQFF.

The chain carries TRBV20-1 and TRBJ2-5, with D possibly TRBD1 on 6 matching bases. V was clipped by 3 bases and J by 2 bases, with 16 bases between them. This CDR3 is built from 15 residues. In germline, CDR1 is DFQATT, CDR2 SNEGSKA (reference sequence). The CDR3 sequence: CSARGRTEPQETQYF. CDR3 sequence (DNA): TGCAGTGCTAGGGGTAGGACAGAGCCTCAAGAGACCCAGTACTTC.

This clonotype was found many times. J is TRBJ2-5 and V is TRBV28; 12 positions agree with TRBD2. The CDR3 is 16 amino acids. Germline V gives CDR1 MDHEN, CDR2 SYDVKM. CDR3 sequence reads: CATGLGAGLAGETQYF. CDR3 DNA: TGTGCTACGGGGTTAGGTGCGGGACTAGCGGGAGAGACCCAGTACTTC. Combining the CDR3 with reference TRBV28 and TRBJ2-5 gives the whole variable domain DVKVTQSSRYLVKRTGEKVFLECVQDMDHENMFWYRQDPGLGLRLIYFSYDVKMKEKGDIPEGYSVSREKKERFSLILESASTNQTSMYLCATGLGAGLAGETQYFGPGTRLLVL.

The chain recombines TRBV28 with TRBJ1-6; TRBD1 aligns across 8 bases. The CDR3 is 13 amino acids. Germline lookup yields CDR1 MDHEN and CDR2 SYDVKM. With 10 bases clipped from V and 10 bases from J, the junction kept 9 bases outside the gene matches. The CDR3 loop is CANKGTGQSPLHF. DNA for the CDR3: TGTGCCAACAAAGGGACAGGCCAATCACCCCTCCACTTT.

This chain links TRBV11-2 with TRBJ2-5; 9 bases fit TRBD1. This CDR3 region has 16 residues. Germline V gives CDR1 SGHAT, CDR2 FQNNGV. The ends lost 3 bases at V and 3 bases at J; junction bases unmatched: 8. CDR3 sequence reads: CASSFGGQGREETQYF. In DNA form, the CDR3 reads TGTGCCAGCAGCTTCGGCGGACAGGGGCGAGAAGAGACCCAGTACTTC.

The chain links TRBV20-1 to TRBJ1-3; D is perhaps TRBD1 (6 bases). The CDR3 spans 13 residues. Between the trimmed V and J ends, which lost 8 bases and 8 bases, there was a span of 19 bases. Germline CDR1 reads DFQATT; CDR2 reads SNEGSKA (reference sequence). The CDR3 here is CSPRGWSGDTIYF. In DNA form, the CDR3 reads TGCAGTCCGAGAGGGTGGTCAGGGGACACCATATATTTT.

This chain links TRBV12-3 or TRBV12-4 with TRBJ2-7, with 9 bases matching TRBD1. Losses at the gene ends were 4 bases for V and 1 base for J; bases not matched to a gene: 20. CDR3 size: 20 residues. The CDR3 DNA reads TGTGCCAGCAGTTCGGTCCCACCGCAACCGGGACAGGGAATTTCCTACGAGCAGTACTTC. This codes for CASSSVPPQPGQGISYEQYF.

The rearrangement joins TRBV19 to TRBJ1-5; D perhaps matches TRBD1 (5 bases). The germline V gene has CDR1 LNHDA and CDR2 SQIVND (reference sequence). The CDR3 totals 15 residues. The germline V and J ends were trimmed by 6 bases and 4 bases, with 16 bases remaining between them. The CDR3 loop is CASRTDSLGNQPQHF. The CDR3 DNA is TGTGCCAGTAGGACCGACAGCCTGGGGAATCAGCCCCAGCATTTT.

This chain uses TRBV7-9 with TRBJ1-2; TRBD1 matches at 10 bases. The V segment lost 5 bases and the J segment 3 bases; nucleotides outside the gene matches: 12. The CDR3 is 17 residues long. Germline V gene lookup returns CDR1 SEHNR and CDR2 FQNEAQ (reference sequence). As DNA, the CDR3 is TGTGCCAGCAGCCCAAGACAGGGGGCGCAAGAAGACTATGGCTACACCTTC. This sequence encodes CASSPRQGAQEDYGYTF.

J is TRBJ1-6 and V is TRBV5-1; the D gene is possibly TRBD1 (6 bases). CDR1 is SGHRS, CDR2 YFSETQ, per germline. Trimming cost V 4 bases and J 4 bases, with 9 bases left between them. CDR3 size: 14 residues. CDR3 sequence reads: CASSGDRYNSPLHF. The CDR3 bases are TGCGCCAGCAGCGGTGACAGGTATAATTCACCCCTCCACTTT. The variable domain in full, with the rest retrieved from reference TRBV5-1 and TRBJ1-6, is KAGVTQTPRYLIKTRGQQVTLSCSPISGHRSVSWYQQTPGQGLQFLFEYFSETQRNKGNFPGRFSGRQFSNSRSEMNVSTLELGDSALYLCASSGDRYNSPLHFGNGTRLTVT.

This clonotype was counted a few times. The V gene is TRBV7-9, the J gene TRBJ2-2; D is uncertain. Trimming removed 1 base from V and 3 bases from J, with 15 bases in between. The CDR3 loop spans 17 amino acids. Germline CDR1 is SEHNR and CDR2 is FQNEAQ (reference sequence). The CDR3 bases are TGTGCCAGCAGCTTAGGATCCCGCTCGTTGGACACCGGGGAGCTGTTTTTT. This translates into CASSLGSRSLDTGELFF.

This clonotype was observed a few times. V is TRBV5-5 and J is TRBJ2-1; the match to TRBD2 covers 11 bases. Germline V gene lookup returns CDR1 SGHKS and CDR2 YYEKEE (reference sequence). V lost 5 bases, J lost 2 bases, and 6 bases stayed unmatched. The CDR3 runs to 16 residues. The CDR3 nucleotides read TGTGCCAGCAGATCCCGACTAGCGGGGCCCTACAATGAGCAGTTCTTC. This sequence encodes CASRSRLAGPYNEQFF.

The chain carries TRBV20-1 and TRBJ2-7, with TRBD1 identical over 9 bases. The V segment lost 4 bases and the J segment 1 base; nucleotides outside the gene matches: 8. Per the germline V gene, CDR1 is DFQATT and CDR2 is SNEGSKA (reference sequence). CDR3 length: 15 amino acids. The CDR3 DNA reads TGCAGTGCTACCCGGGACAGGGTGGGGTCCTACGAGCAGTACTTC. Amino acid sequence: CSATRDRVGSYEQYF.

CDR3 amino acids: CASSLEVPSGNTIYF. Written as DNA, the CDR3 is TGTGCCAGCAGTTTAGAGGTCCCCTCTGGAAACACCATATATTTT. The chain links TRBV12-3 or TRBV12-4 to TRBJ1-3; D not resolved. This CDR3 region has 15 residues. V was trimmed by 1 base and J by 0 bases, leaving 7 bases between them.

The chain couples TRBV4-3 to TRBJ1-2, with 9 bases that match TRBD1. Germline values: CDR1 LGHNA, CDR2 YSLEER. The CDR3 is made up of 16 amino acids. V lost 0 bases and J lost 4; bases outside the gene matches: 6. CDR3 sequence (DNA): TGCGCCAGCAGCCAAGATAACCCACAGGGGGCCTATGGCTACACCTTC. Amino acid sequence: CASSQDNPQGAYGYTF.

CDR3 bases: TGTGCCAGCAGCTTAACGCGGACAGCCACTGAAGCTTTCTTT. It is translated as CASSLTRTATEAFF. The J gene is TRBJ1-1, the V gene TRBV7-3, with D perhaps TRBD1 (6 bases). The CDR3 consists of 14 residues. The germline V and J ends were trimmed by 0 bases and 4 bases, with 9 bases remaining between them. From germline, CDR1 is SGHTA and CDR2 FQGTGA.

In its sample, this clonotype was seen a few times. The V call is TRBV5-5, the J call TRBJ1-1; D is unclear. The CDR3 totals 13 residues. The V gene's germline CDR1 is SGHKS and CDR2 YYEKEE (reference sequence). V gave up 4 bases and J gave up 3 bases, with 10 bases separating them. CDR3 region: CASSPRTDTEAFF. Here the CDR3 DNA reads TGTGCCAGCAGCCCCAGGACGGACACTGAAGCTTTCTTT.

This clonotype has only a few counts. This chain uses TRBV7-2 with TRBJ2-1, with 8 bases that match TRBD1. Losses at the gene ends were 4 bases for V and 1 base for J; bases not matched to a gene: 9. From germline, CDR1 is SGHTA and CDR2 FQGNSA. CDR3 length: 17 amino acids. The CDR3 loop reads CASSSLRGQGSYNEQFF. In DNA, the CDR3 is TGTGCCAGCAGCTCCCTCCGAGGACAGGGTTCCTACAATGAGCAGTTCTTC.

This chain connects TRBV10-3 to TRBJ2-7; the match to TRBD1 covers 7 bases. This CDR3 contains 14 residues. The germline V gene encodes CDR1 ENHRY and CDR2 SYGVKD. The trim removed 10 bases at V and 3 bases at J, leaving 12 bases unmatched. CDR3 sequence reads: CATNHGTADYEQYF. Here the CDR3 DNA reads TGTGCCACCAACCACGGGACAGCCGACTACGAGCAGTACTTC.

Only one count was recorded for this clonotype. The chain uses TRBV20-1 and TRBJ2-3; D tentatively reads TRBD1 or TRBD2 (5 bases each). The CDR3 sequence is 12 residues long. Germline lookup yields CDR1 DFQATT and CDR2 SNEGSKA (reference sequence). With 1 base removed from V and 9 bases from J, the gap between germline ends came to 11 bases. The CDR3 reads CSARVRGGTQYF. The CDR3 bases are TGCAGTGCTAGAGTGAGGGGCGGGACGCAGTATTTT.

The chain links TRBV7-2 to TRBJ2-1; 7 nucleotides line up with TRBD2. There are 14 residues in the CDR3. Per germline, CDR1 SGHTA and CDR2 FQGNSA. The V segment lost 5 bases and the J segment 4 bases; nucleotides outside the gene matches: 5. In nucleotides, the CDR3 is TGTGCCAGCAGCGGGAGCGGGGTGTACAATGAGCAGTTCTTC. Residues: CASSGSGVYNEQFF.